The next 3 T cell receptor beta chains were all read from a single sample in a study of T cell responses to AZD1222 COVID-19 vaccine. The table came from immunoSEQ multiplex PCR; TCRdb's copy has only in-frame clones and leaves some out. The table records around 220,000 clones, roughly 94% of them present only once. The sequencing used peripheral blood, collected 28 days after the second dose of the MenACWY control vaccine. These receptors were obtained from an adult who received the MenACWY meningococcal vaccine as a control.

The chain recombines TRBV7-2 with TRBJ2-7; no firm D call. Trimming removed 3 bases from V and 3 bases from J, with 6 bases in between. This CDR3 has 12 amino acids. Germline lookup yields CDR1 SGHTA and CDR2 FQGNSA. CDR3 region: CASSLTDYEQYF. The CDR3 DNA reads as TGTGCCAGCAGCTTGACGGACTACGAGCAGTACTTC.

The chain links TRBV7-8 to TRBJ1-5; perhaps TRBD1 as D (6 bases). The CDR3 length is 15 residues. Trimming shortened V by 5 bases and J by 7 bases, and 18 bases separated the two germline ends. Germline V CDR1 and CDR2: SGHVS, FQNEAQ. This chain's CDR3 is CASSSRAAGGQPQHF. The CDR3, as DNA: TGTGCCAGCAGCAGCCGTGCGGCGGGGGGCCAGCCCCAGCATTTT.

The table lists this clone with a count of one. Other DNA sequences from this sample encode an identical CDR3 as well. The rearrangement joins TRBV6-2 or TRBV6-3 to TRBJ1-1, with a tentative D call TRBD1 (5 bases). Deletions cut 2 bases from V and 5 bases from J, with 9 bases between. Germline V CDR1 and CDR2: MNHEY, SVGEGT. This CDR3 is built from 13 residues. This CDR3 is CASSYGGSTEAFF. The CDR3 bases are TGTGCCAGCAGTTACGGGGGGAGTACTGAAGCTTTCTTT.